The sequence of this T cell receptor (beta chain) was determined in a study of blood T cell repertoires in COVID-19 (dated by TCRdb to the early 2020s). Broadly, across the study: Collaborator samples came from the United States, Italy and Spain and covered acute and convalescent phases of COVID-19. The samples were drawn from the first 160 participants of the ongoing ImmuneRACE study and from 1,254 subjects provided by 6 global collaborators. Deeply sampled blood TCRbeta repertoires from subjects exposed to, actively infected with, or recovered from COVID-19 were included in the dataset. Nearly every sample came with metadata listing a de-identified subject ID, COVID-19 status, age in years and sex. Where available, HLA class I and class II types were taken from metadata supplied by the sample provider and were not determined by assay-based typing. The material from the prospective study consisted of cDNA or gDNA derived from T cells, B-cell-depleted T cells, or PBMCs. A freely available public database, intended as a resource for researchers studying the immune response to SARS-CoV-2, is where the repertoires were released.

The immunoSEQ Assay, a bias-controlled multiplex PCR, was used to amplify TCRbeta CDR3 regions from genomic DNA. Regarding the original processing steps: Nucleated cell counts per sample were estimated from amplification of reference gene primers within the assay. To quantify the absolute abundance of each unique TCRbeta CDR3 rearrangement, sequence reads were collapsed and filtered. For each sample, productive Simpson clonality was calculated as the square root of Simpson's diversity index across productive rearrangements. The immuneACCESS repertoire file appears here via TCRdb, limited to in-frame rearrangements. These files lack a portion of the clones; in checked studies, under half of the deficit traces to unresolved V genes, and the cause of the others is not known. The V and J calls and clone size are taken from that table; D and trimming were inferred from the DNA. This sample is represented by 30,000 to 40,000 clones; more than 90% of them were singletons. The ten largest clonotypes hold about 12% of the sample.

Study-level results and caveats: The quantity of clinical and demographic metadata differed by source and by participant and was supplied without curation.

Each collaborating institution followed its own protocols to collect whole blood in K2EDTA tubes. For TCRbeta analysis, collaborators shipped samples as frozen whole blood, isolated PBMCs, or DNA extracted from either of those sample types. To note about this clone: No antigen is known for it. No qualities accompany the bases; no much larger clone lies one base away.

Looking up the germline V gene (reference sequence) yields CDR1 DFQATT and CDR2 SNEGSKA. The CDR3 has 11 amino acids, counting the end cysteine and phenylalanine. The retained sequence is limited to the CDR3, 33 bases, with the frame set at the first base. V and J lose 6 bases and 5 bases, and a span of 10 bases separates them. The chain is assembled from TRBV20-1 and TRBJ1-1; perhaps TRBD1 is the D gene, with 6 bases matching. The sequenced sample was peripheral blood. The sequence derives from a human donor in a cohort sampled during active COVID-19. CDR3 region: CSAAQGTEAFF. The sequenced DNA: TGCAGTGCCGCTCAGGGGACTGAAGCTTTCTTT.